This TCR beta chain is drawn from a study of blood T cell repertoires in COVID-19. Study-wide context: Researchers got acute and convalescent COVID-19 samples from the United States, Italy and Spain. From T cells, B-cell-depleted T cells, or PBMCs came the material, which was cDNA or gDNA.

This clone was detected once. In the original processing: Amplification with reference gene primers provided the estimates of nucleated cell counts. Sequencing used immunoSEQ multiplex PCR; TCRdb keeps in-frame clones, though not all of them. Clonal size and the V and J genes are those of that table, whereas D and trimming came from the DNA. The data show approximately 63,000 clones, with approximately 80% seen just once and around 50% held by the top ten. CDR3 length: 17 amino acids. CDR1 and CDR2 (germline): MNHEY, SVGEGT. V lost 4 bases to trimming and J lost 5 bases; unmatched junction nucleotides: 15.

V and J are TRBV6-2 or TRBV6-3 and TRBJ2-5, with 8 bases fitting TRBD1. Sequencing was carried out using peripheral blood. The sequence came from a woman older than 75 with acute or convalescent COVID-19. The CDR3 DNA reads as TGTGCCAGCAGTTCGCGACCCCGGGACAGGTCGGGGGAGACCCAGTACTTC. Translation: CASSSRPRDRSGETQYF.